This entry lists 10 T cell receptor beta chains sequenced from one sample in a study of graft-versus-host responses after intestinal transplantation. TCRdb keeps only in-frame clones here, not all; method: immunoSEQ multiplex PCR. The sample has 8,500 to 11,000 clones, roughly a third seen once. The plating included around 200,000 irradiated, violet-dye-labeled stimulator cells together with around 200,000 CFSE-labeled responder cells. Sequenced here: alloreactive CD8+ T cells from a mixed lymphocyte reaction culture, sampled before intestinal transplant. The sample's subset: CFSE-low proliferating T cells sorted from approximately six-day pre-transplant mixed lymphocyte reaction (GvH or HvG direction). Source of these receptors: a human patient who received an intestinal transplant.

This clone was recorded a few times. The CDR3 coding sequence is TGCGCCAGCAGCCGAGACGGGGAGACCCAGTACTTC. This translates into CASSRDGETQYF. The V call is TRBV4-1, the J call TRBJ2-5; D gene uncertain. Trimming left V 4 bases short and J 5 bases short, with 8 bases between. The CDR3 is 12 amino acids. The V gene's germline CDR1 is MGHRA and CDR2 YSYEKL.

Turning to this clone: A read error may account for a junction end that differs from germline. The rearrangement links TRBV7-8 to TRBJ1-2; tentative D call: TRBD1 (5 bases). Germline lookup yields CDR1 SGHVS and CDR2 FQNEAQ. This CDR3 is 14 amino acids long. CDR3: CASSLAGSWDGYTF. DNA for the CDR3: TGTGCCAGCAGCCTAGCAGGGAGTTGGGATGGCTACACCTTC. The entire variable domain, with the rest obtained from reference TRBV7-8 and TRBJ1-2, is as follows: GAGVSQSPRYKVAKRGQDVALRCDPISGHVSLFWYQQALGQGPEFLTYFQNEAQLDKSGLPSDRFFAERPEGSVSTLKIQRTQQEDSAVYLCASSLAGSWDGYTFGSGTRLTVV.

This clone is judged medium-sized. The chain joins TRBV5-4 to TRBJ2-7; weak D call: TRBD2 (6 bases). Germline V lookup: CDR1 SGHNT, CDR2 YYREEE (reference sequence). V lost 4 bases, J lost 0 bases, and 11 bases lay in between. This CDR3 contains 14 residues. The CDR3, as DNA: TGTGCCAGCAGCCGCGGGACTGGCTCCTACGAGCAGTACTTC. It encodes CASSRGTGSYEQYF.

This chain connects TRBV10-1 to TRBJ2-5, with D uncertain. Trimming removed 2 bases at V and 4 bases at J, with 8 bases between. CDR3 length: 13 residues. CDR1 WNHNN and CDR2 SYGVQD come from the germline V gene (reference sequence). The CDR3 coding sequence is TGCGCCAGCAGTGAGGCGGTCGGAGAGACCCAGTACTTC. This gives the protein CASSEAVGETQYF.

The gene calls are TRBV28 and TRBJ2-7; tentative D call: TRBD2 (5 bases). This CDR3 has 13 residues. The germline gives CDR1 MDHEN, CDR2 SYDVKM. Trimming cost V 1 base and J 6 bases, with 10 bases left between them. CDR3 residues: CASSLFQAGEQYF. The DNA for the CDR3 is TGTGCCAGCAGTTTATTCCAGGCGGGCGAGCAGTACTTC.

The chain joins TRBV27 to TRBJ2-2; 7 nucleotides match TRBD1. V gave up 6 bases and J gave up 4 bases; unmatched junction bases: 11. CDR1 is MNHEY, CDR2 SMNVEV, per germline (reference sequence). This CDR3 comprises 16 residues. The CDR3 DNA is TGTGCCAGCAGCACAGCGACAGGGATTGCCACCGGGGAGCTGTTTTTT. Translating gives CASSTATGIATGELFF.

This clone is judged medium-sized. The chain employs TRBV28 and TRBJ1-6; 10 bases fit TRBD1. Unmatched junction bases numbered 5, after V lost 2 bases and J lost 4 bases. The CDR3 has 17 residues. Germline lookup yields CDR1 MDHEN and CDR2 SYDVKM. In nucleotides, the CDR3 is TGTGCCAGCAGTTTAGAGGACAGGGGGTTATATAATTCACCCCTCCACTTT. Its translation is CASSLEDRGLYNSPLHF.

This chain's CDR3 is CASSQEGLYNEQFF. In DNA form, the CDR3 reads TGCGCCAGCAGCCAAGAAGGACTGTACAATGAGCAGTTCTTC. This sequence joins TRBV4-1 and TRBJ2-1; the D gene is possibly TRBD2 (5 bases). V lost 0 bases and J lost 4, with 7 bases in between. The CDR3 covers 14 residues. Germline CDR1 reads MGHRA; CDR2 reads YSYEKL.

This clone was detected a few times. This chain links TRBV6-5 with TRBJ1-1; 10 positions match TRBD1. V shed 8 bases, J shed 5 bases, and the junction held 5 bases outside the gene matches. Germline CDR1 is MNHEY and CDR2 is SVGAGI. The CDR3 is 13 residues long. CDR3 protein: CASVDRGRTEAFF. Written as DNA, the CDR3 is TGTGCCAGCGTTGACAGGGGGCGGACTGAAGCTTTCTTT.

There are a few counts of this clone. This chain links TRBV6-1 with TRBJ1-5, with TRBD1 matching over 10 bases. CDR1 is MNHNS and CDR2 is SASEGT in the germline V gene. The CDR3 runs to 14 residues. Unmatched junction bases numbered 0, after V lost 1 base and J lost 6 bases. The CDR3 spells CASSEGTGGQPQHF. The CDR3 nucleotides are TGTGCCAGCAGTGAAGGGACAGGGGGTCAGCCCCAGCATTTT.